This TCR beta chain originates from a study of blood T cell repertoires in COVID-19. As for the study in general: Collection of acute and convalescent COVID-19 samples took place in the United States, Italy and Spain. The analysed material was cDNA or gDNA that came from T cells, B-cell-depleted T cells, or PBMCs.

Original data processing: From reference gene primer amplification, estimates of nucleated cell counts were derived. Method: immunoSEQ multiplex PCR; TCRdb's copy keeps in-frame clones and lacks some. V, J and clone size are taken as reported in that table, and D and trimming were inferred from the DNA itself. The sample consists of fewer than 150,000 clones, roughly 80% of them appearing once. What was sequenced was peripheral blood. The TCR was taken from a woman in her 30s who had recovered from COVID-19.

CDR3 DNA sequence: TGTGCCAGCAGCTTCCGACAGGGGTCCTACGAGCAGTACTTC. Its translation: CASSFRQGSYEQYF. The chain has TRBV7-9 and TRBJ2-7, with TRBD1 matching 8 bases. The CDR3 extends over 14 amino acids. Germline CDR1 reads SEHNR; CDR2 reads FQNEAQ (reference sequence). Germline trimming cut 3 bases from V and 1 base from J; bases unmatched to any gene: 2.